This TCR beta chain was sequenced during a study of blood T cell repertoires in COVID-19 (dated by TCRdb to about 2020). Concerning the study at large: The collaborator samples originated in the United States, Italy and Spain and spanned the acute and convalescent phases of COVID-19. A freely available public database, intended as a resource for researchers studying the immune response to SARS-CoV-2, is where the repertoires were released. Samples were obtained from the ongoing ImmuneRACE study (first 160 participants) and from 1,000 to 1,500 subjects provided by 6 global collaborators. The prospective study material was composed of cDNA or gDNA derived from T cells, B-cell-depleted T cells, or PBMCs. The sample metadata nearly always contained a de-identified subject ID, COVID-19 status, age in years and sex. Subjects who had been exposed to COVID-19, were actively infected with it, or had recovered from it provided the deeply sampled blood TCRbeta repertoires that made up the dataset. HLA class I and class II types, where available, came from metadata supplied by the sample provider rather than from assay-based typing. What the research found in general, with its limitations: The amount of clinical and demographic metadata varied by source and participant and was provided uncurated.

TCRbeta CDR3 regions were amplified from genomic DNA using the immunoSEQ Assay, a bias-controlled multiplex PCR. In the source study's methods: The number of nucleated cells in each sample was estimated from the amplification of reference gene primers within the assay. Sequence reads were collapsed and filtered to measure the absolute abundance of every unique TCRbeta CDR3 rearrangement. For each sample, productive Simpson clonality was calculated as the square root of Simpson's diversity index over productive rearrangements. The table comes from immuneACCESS by way of TCRdb, which keeps in-frame sequences with V and J called. Part of the clones is missing from these tables; in studies checked, under half for an unresolved V gene and the rest for unknown reasons. V and J calls and clone size follow that table, whereas D and trimming were derived from the DNA. For this sample the table gives some 270,000 clones, of which over 70% were detected only once. The top ten constitute about 3.4% of the sample.

Participants in the prospective study were enrolled through a virtual design, were aged roughly 18 to 95 years, and lived in roughly 24 United States geographic areas. To assign participants to cohorts, the prospective study relied on clinical history that participants themselves reported in a screening survey and a study questionnaire. Exposed participants were defined as having been in contact with someone with a PCR-confirmed or clinician-diagnosed COVID-19 case within 2 weeks of study entry. Mobile phlebotomists in the prospective study collected whole blood, serum and a nasopharyngeal or oropharyngeal swab from every participant. Additional blood draws and questionnaires over a 2-month period could optionally be provided by prospective study participants. Blood samples from the prospective study were shipped frozen or at room temperature prior to DNA extraction. V loses 2 bases at its end and J loses 8 bases; junction bases beyond the gene matches: 9. From its cysteine to its phenylalanine, the CDR3 spans 16 amino acids. The CDR3 DNA has 48 bases and is translated from base 1. For CDR1 and CDR2, the germline V gene lists SGHDN and FVKESK.

With respect to this clone: This clone's antigen is unknown. Base qualities are not at hand, and no much larger clone is one base apart.

This sequence uses TRBV14 and TRBJ1-4, with 9 bases matching TRBD1. The sample consisted of PBMCs or T cells enriched from blood (not recorded which). The TCR was taken from a woman between 40 and 55 years old who had been exposed to COVID-19. The nucleotides read TGTGCCAGCAGCCAAATTGGCGGGACAGGGTTCGAAAAACTGTTTTTT. This sequence encodes CASSQIGGTGFEKLFF.